Listed here are 23 T cell receptor beta chains from one sample, sequenced in a study of response to subunit inactivated influenza vaccine. One entry per CDR3 protein, called by TCRdb with MiXCR from the RT-PCR reads. The sample includes roughly 500,000 distinct CDR3 sequences, under 25% of them seen just once. The data also belong to a second study, concerning T cells expressing NK-cell markers. From that paper: What made the TCR beta cDNA was 5'RACE template switching with UMIs.

Sequencing used CD4+ T cells sorted from PBMCs, obtained roughly 12 days after vaccination. Receptors originate from a man aged 50 or older who received an inactivated influenza vaccine.

The DNA of the CDR3 is TGCGCCAGCAGCTTGGCGACCAGGGATACGCAGTATTTT. It codes for CASSLATRDTQYF. The genes are TRBV5-1 and TRBJ2-3; unclear D gene. The CDR3 is made up of 13 amino acids. With 0 bases removed from V and 6 bases from J, the gap between germline ends came to 8 bases. CDR1 and CDR2 (germline): SGHRS, YFSETQ. The entire variable domain, with the rest obtained from reference TRBV5-1 and TRBJ2-3, is as follows: KAGVTQTPRYLIKTRGQQVTLSCSPISGHRSVSWYQQTPGQGLQFLFEYFSETQRNKGNFPGRFSGRQFSNSRSEMNVSTLELGDSALYLCASSLATRDTQYFGPGTRLTVL.

The chain links TRBV5-1 to TRBJ2-7; D possibly matches TRBD1 or TRBD2 (6 bases each). The length of the CDR3 is 17 residues. Germline lookup yields CDR1 SGHRS and CDR2 YFSETQ. The V and J ends lost 0 bases and 1 base respectively, with 17 bases between them. The CDR3 DNA reads TGCGCCAGCAGCTTGGGAGGTTTGGGGGGCGTATCCTACGAGCAGTACTTC. Translation: CASSLGGLGGVSYEQYF.

This clonotype was detected only once. This rearrangement joins TRBV20-1 to TRBJ2-5; TRBD2 aligns across 10 bases. The CDR3 length is 16 residues. V trimming: 3 bases; J trimming: 4 bases; junction bases outside the gene matches: 11. Germline CDR1 DFQATT, CDR2 SNEGSKA (reference sequence). The CDR3 region is CSASGGAGGPVETQYF. CDR3 in DNA: TGCAGTGCTAGTGGAGGAGCGGGAGGGCCCGTAGAGACCCAGTACTTC.

This clonotype has only a few counts. The J gene is TRBJ2-3, the V gene TRBV7-3; 7 bases align to TRBD2. V shed 5 bases and J 9 bases; nucleotides not matched to a gene: 23. CDR3 length: 18 residues. Germline assignment: CDR1 SGHTA and CDR2 FQGTGA. In nucleotides, the CDR3 is TGTGCCAGCAGCCCCACGAGAAGGTCCCCTAGCGGCGGCGGAACGCAGTATTTT. Encoded protein: CASSPTRRSPSGGGTQYF.

The chain employs TRBV10-2 and TRBJ1-4; tentative D call: TRBD1 (5 bases). Germline assignment: CDR1 WSHSY and CDR2 SAAADI. V lost 3 bases to trimming and J lost 9 bases, with 20 bases between them. The CDR3 contains 16 residues. CDR3 sequence (DNA): TGCGCCAGCAGTGACCGGGCGGACTCAGGGCAGCAAAAACTGTTTTTT. Translated, it gives CASSDRADSGQQKLFF.

This clonotype was found a few times. The V gene is TRBV20-1, the J gene TRBJ1-6, with 7 positions matching TRBD1. The CDR3 consists of 14 residues. J gave up 5 bases and V 3 bases, and 4 bases lay outside the gene matches. From germline, CDR1 is DFQATT and CDR2 SNEGSKA (reference sequence). The DNA of the CDR3 is TGCAGTGCTAGTCCGGGGACAGATAATTCACCCCTCCACTTT. Encoded protein: CSASPGTDNSPLHF.

The V gene is TRBV20-1, the J gene TRBJ1-4, with D possibly matching TRBD1 (5 bases). Germline V CDR1 and CDR2: DFQATT, SNEGSKA (reference sequence). The V and J ends lost 3 bases and 8 bases respectively, with 13 bases between them. The CDR3 is 13 amino acids. The CDR3 coding sequence is TGCAGTGCTAGGTCGGGGCTCGGGGAAAAACTGTTTTTT. Amino acid sequence: CSARSGLGEKLFF.

In this sample, this clonotype turned up a few times. The chain couples TRBV28 to TRBJ1-1; D remains ambiguous. Germline V gene data show CDR1 as MDHEN and CDR2 as SYDVKM. The CDR3 contains 13 residues. V lost 1 base and J 10 bases, leaving 13 bases between the germline ends. DNA of the CDR3: TGTGCCAGCAGTTTATACGGGCCCACGGGAGCTTTCTTT. This gives the protein CASSLYGPTGAFF.

This clonotype was recorded a few times. The chain carries TRBV7-2 and TRBJ2-3; the match to TRBD2 covers 10 bases. V gave up 5 bases and J gave up 5 bases; unmatched junction bases: 7. The CDR3 has 15 residues. Germline V CDR1 and CDR2: SGHTA, FQGNSA. The CDR3 DNA follows: TGTGCCAGCAGCCTGCCTAGCGGGAGAAGAGATACGCAGTATTTT. Translation: CASSLPSGRRDTQYF.

This clonotype was detected a few times. The V call is TRBV4-3, the J call TRBJ2-1, with a possible D match to TRBD1 (5 bases). Per germline, CDR1 LGHNA and CDR2 YSLEER. This CDR3 is built from 15 residues. V was shortened by 1 base and J by 4 bases, with 11 bases between the two germline ends. Here the CDR3 reads CASSQVTGRYNEQFF. The CDR3 DNA sequence: TGCGCCAGCAGCCAAGTAACAGGCAGGTACAATGAGCAGTTCTTC.

This chain links TRBV15 with TRBJ1-2, with a weak D call TRBD1 (5 bases). The CDR3 contains 13 residues. V shed 3 bases and J shed 6 bases, with 11 bases lying between them. From germline, CDR1 is LNHNV and CDR2 YYDKDF (reference sequence). The CDR3 nucleotides read TGTGCCACCAGCAGCCTTTGGGGGGATGGCTACACCTTC. This sequence encodes CATSSLWGDGYTF.

The chain recombines TRBV7-9 with TRBJ2-2, with D hard to call. This CDR3 comprises 16 residues. Trimming took off 3 bases at V and 8 bases at J, with 19 bases between the two ends. CDR1 is SEHNR and CDR2 is FQNEAQ in the germline V gene (reference sequence). CDR3: CASSLPRGPPPGELFF. The CDR3, as DNA: TGTGCCAGCAGCTTGCCAAGAGGACCCCCTCCAGGGGAGCTGTTTTTT.

V usage is TRBV6-1 and J usage is TRBJ2-2; perhaps D is TRBD1 or TRBD2 (6 bases each). Looked up from germline, CDR1 is MNHNS and CDR2 is SASEGT. Trimming left V 6 bases short and J 3 bases short, with 17 bases between. The CDR3 consists of 16 residues. The CDR3 sequence: CASRGGAGKDTGELFF. For the CDR3, the DNA is TGTGCCAGCAGAGGGGGTGCGGGGAAGGACACCGGGGAGCTGTTTTTT.

Here the CDR3 reads CATSRGVTVGTDTQYF. The CDR3 region has the DNA TGTGCCACCAGCAGAGGTGTGACAGTCGGCACAGATACGCAGTATTTT. The rearrangement links TRBV15 to TRBJ2-3; perhaps TRBD1 as D (5 bases). CDR1 LNHNV and CDR2 YYDKDF come from the germline V gene (reference sequence). With 1 base removed from V and 1 base from J, the gap between germline ends came to 12 bases. The CDR3 spans 16 residues.

The V gene is TRBV2, the J gene TRBJ1-3; unclear D gene. From germline, CDR1 is SNHLY and CDR2 FYNNEI. The CDR3 totals 14 residues. V lost 6 bases and J lost 0, with 9 bases in between. This chain's CDR3 is CASSAGDSGNTIYF. The DNA for the CDR3 is TGTGCCAGCAGCGCAGGAGACTCTGGAAACACCATATATTTT.

V and J are TRBV30 and TRBJ2-1; no clear D gene. Germline values: CDR1 GTSNPN, CDR2 SVGIG (reference sequence). CDR3 size: 14 residues. The ends were cut back, 0 bases at V and 5 bases at J, with 11 bases in the middle. The CDR3 coding sequence is TGTGCCTGGAGTGTAGGTCTCGGAAACAATGAGCAGTTCTTC. As protein: CAWSVGLGNNEQFF.

The gene calls are TRBV6-4 and TRBJ1-1, with a weak D call TRBD1 (5 bases). Per the germline V gene, CDR1 is MRHNA and CDR2 is SNTAGT. The CDR3 extends over 15 amino acids. Trimming left V 6 bases short and J 2 bases short, with 16 bases between. CDR3 residues: CASSHPQDTNTEAFF. CDR3 DNA sequence: TGTGCCAGCAGCCACCCTCAGGACACTAACACTGAAGCTTTCTTT.

The genes are TRBV6-2 or TRBV6-3 and TRBJ2-2; D is perhaps TRBD2 (7 bases). CDR1 is MNHEY, CDR2 SVGEGT, per germline. V lost 8 bases to trimming and J lost 7 bases, with 17 bases between them. This CDR3 region has 14 residues. The CDR3 sequence: CASRWRGGGGELFF. CDR3 DNA: TGTGCCAGCCGATGGAGGGGGGGCGGCGGGGAGCTGTTTTTT.

This clonotype was observed a few times. The chain joins TRBV10-3 to TRBJ2-7, with D uncertain. The CDR3 sequence is 13 residues long. The V gene's germline CDR1 is ENHRY and CDR2 SYGVKD. Between the trimmed V and J ends, which lost 2 bases and 3 bases, there was a span of 8 bases. The CDR3 loop is CAISEVGGYEQYF. The CDR3 DNA sequence: TGTGCCATCAGTGAGGTGGGCGGCTACGAGCAGTACTTC.

This clonotype was picked up a small number of times. The gene calls are TRBV14 and TRBJ2-7; no firm D call. Trimming cost V 0 bases and J 2 bases, with 11 bases left between them. CDR3 length equals 15 residues. CDR1 is SGHDN and CDR2 is FVKESK in the germline V gene. CDR3 in amino acids: CASSQDRHPTYEQYF. The CDR3 DNA reads TGTGCCAGCAGCCAAGACCGACATCCCACCTACGAGCAGTACTTC.

This clonotype was found a few times. The chain has TRBV24-1 and TRBJ2-1; TRBD1 matches at 10 bases. The CDR3 runs 14 residues. The germline V gene has CDR1 KGHDR and CDR2 SFDVKD. V was clipped by 9 bases and J by 7 bases; unmatched bases: 8. In nucleotides, the CDR3 is TGTGCCACCTCTGGGACAGGGGAATTGAATGAGCAGTTCTTC. This gives the protein CATSGTGELNEQFF.

This clonotype was recorded only once. The J gene is TRBJ2-5, the V gene TRBV4-3; 10 nucleotides agree with TRBD2. The CDR3 spans 17 residues. Germline V gives CDR1 LGHNA, CDR2 YSLEER. Trimming took 8 bases from V and 2 from J; bases not matched to a gene: 14. CDR3 sequence (DNA): TGCGCCAGCTGTCGTGGGACTAGCGTGAGGAGGCAAGAGACCCAGTACTTC. It specifies CASCRGTSVRRQETQYF.

This clonotype was counted only a few times. The chain recombines TRBV27 with TRBJ2-7, with D tentatively TRBD1 (6 bases). The CDR3 totals 14 residues. Germline V CDR1 and CDR2: MNHEY, SMNVEV (reference sequence). Trimming removed 6 bases from V and 5 bases from J, with 17 bases in between. CDR3 in amino acids: CASRTQGVPNEQYF. The CDR3 nucleotides are TGTGCCAGCAGGACACAGGGAGTTCCTAACGAGCAGTACTTC.